The next 2 T cell receptor beta chains were all read from a single sample in a study of blood T cells in healthy people across ages. With a J-beta primer mix and a sample-barcoded 5' primer, a second PCR ran about 7 to 11 cycles. From the 5' RACE reads, TCRdb called clonotypes with MiXCR, one entry per CDR3 protein. The table lists 650,000 or so distinct CDR3 sequences, over 40% of them singletons, with 13% in the top ten. Sample: blood. These receptors were obtained from a woman at least 80 years old in good health.

As to this clonotype: Possible read error: a much larger clone is one base away. The genes are TRBV12-3 or TRBV12-4 and TRBJ2-3; D is perhaps TRBD1 or TRBD2 (5 bases each). V shed 11 bases and J shed 5 bases, with 17 bases lying between them. The CDR3 loop spans 13 amino acids. The CDR3 DNA reads TGTGCCTGCACCACATCGGGGCAAGATACGCAGTATTTT. Protein product: CACTTSGQDTQYF.

To note about this clonotype: Relative to the germline gene, one junction end is altered; a read error may explain this. The V and J genes are TRBV12-3 or TRBV12-4 and TRBJ2-3; 7 bases are a match to TRBD2. The CDR3 has 16 amino acids. The CDR3 loop is CASSFVGTGGGDAQYF. CDR3 sequence (DNA): TGTGCCAGCAGTTTCGTGGGGACGGGAGGAGGAGATGCGCAGTATTTT.